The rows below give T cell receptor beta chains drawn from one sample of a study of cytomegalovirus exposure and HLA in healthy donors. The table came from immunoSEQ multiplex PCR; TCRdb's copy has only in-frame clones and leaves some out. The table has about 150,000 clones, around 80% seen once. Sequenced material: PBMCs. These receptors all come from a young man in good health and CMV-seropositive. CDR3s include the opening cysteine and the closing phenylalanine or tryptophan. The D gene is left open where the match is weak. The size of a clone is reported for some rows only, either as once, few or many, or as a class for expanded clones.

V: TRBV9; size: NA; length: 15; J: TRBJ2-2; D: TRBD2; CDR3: CASRARTSGAGELFF; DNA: TGTGCCAGCAGAGCGCGGACTAGCGGGGCCGGGGAGCTGTTTTTT
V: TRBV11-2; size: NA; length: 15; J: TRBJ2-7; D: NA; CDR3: CASGAEFGLSYEQYF; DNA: TGTGCCAGCGGCGCAGAGTTCGGACTATCCTACGAGCAGTACTTC
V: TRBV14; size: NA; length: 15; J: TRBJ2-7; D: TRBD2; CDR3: CASSPWDSGSREQYF; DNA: TGTGCCAGCAGCCCGTGGGATAGCGGGAGTCGGGAGCAGTACTTC
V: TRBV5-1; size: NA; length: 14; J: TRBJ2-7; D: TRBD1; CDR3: CASSSGQGGHEQYF; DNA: TGCGCCAGCAGCTCGGGACAGGGCGGCCACGAGCAGTACTTC
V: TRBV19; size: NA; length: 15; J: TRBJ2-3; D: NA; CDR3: CASSIGGGQPDTQYF; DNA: TGTGCCAGTAGTATAGGGGGCGGCCAACCAGATACGCAGTATTTT
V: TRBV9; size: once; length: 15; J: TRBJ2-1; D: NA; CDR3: CASSVGASPAGEQFF; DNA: TGTGCCAGCAGCGTAGGGGCCTCACCCGCCGGTGAGCAGTTCTTC
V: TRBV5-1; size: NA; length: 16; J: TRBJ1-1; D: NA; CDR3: CASSLGGGILLTEAFF; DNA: TGCGCCAGCAGCTTGGGCGGAGGGATTTTGTTGACTGAAGCTTTCTTT
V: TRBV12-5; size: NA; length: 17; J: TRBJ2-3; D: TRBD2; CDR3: CASGLVRDSGSPDTQYF; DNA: TGTGCTAGTGGTTTGGTACGTGATAGCGGGAGCCCAGATACGCAGTATTTT
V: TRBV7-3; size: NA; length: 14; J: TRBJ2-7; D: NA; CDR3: CASSPRAGAHEQYF; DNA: TGTGCCAGCAGCCCCAGGGCAGGGGCCCACGAGCAGTACTTC
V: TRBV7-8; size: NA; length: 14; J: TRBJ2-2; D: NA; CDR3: CASSRGSYTGELFF; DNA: TGTGCCAGCAGCCGAGGATCTTACACCGGGGAGCTGTTTTTT
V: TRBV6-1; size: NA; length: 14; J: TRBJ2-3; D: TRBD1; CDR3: CASSPGQGRDTQYF; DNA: TGTGCCAGCAGTCCGGGACAGGGAAGGGATACGCAGTATTTT
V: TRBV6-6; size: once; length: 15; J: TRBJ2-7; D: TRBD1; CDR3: CASSYLLDRVGEQYF; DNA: TGTGCCAGCAGTTACTTATTGGACAGGGTTGGGGAGCAGTACTTC
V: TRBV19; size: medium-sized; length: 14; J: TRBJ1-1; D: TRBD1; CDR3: CASSPRQGGTEAFF; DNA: TGTGCCAGTAGTCCGAGACAGGGGGGCACTGAAGCTTTCTTT
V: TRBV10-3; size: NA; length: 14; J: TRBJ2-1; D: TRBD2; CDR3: CAISGREGYNEQFF; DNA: TGTGCCATCTCGGGGCGGGAGGGGTACAATGAGCAGTTCTTC
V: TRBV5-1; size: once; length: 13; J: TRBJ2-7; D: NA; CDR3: CASSRGGLYEQYF; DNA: TGCGCCAGCAGCCGCGGAGGGCTCTACGAGCAGTACTTC
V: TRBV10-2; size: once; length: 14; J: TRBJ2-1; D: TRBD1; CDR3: CASRGQGSRAEQFF; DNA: TGCGCCAGCAGGGGACAGGGGTCTAGGGCTGAGCAGTTCTTC
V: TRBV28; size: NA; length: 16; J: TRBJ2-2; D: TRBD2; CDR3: CASSYRGRAGTGELFF; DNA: TGTGCCAGCAGCTATCGCGGGAGGGCCGGCACCGGGGAGCTGTTTTTT
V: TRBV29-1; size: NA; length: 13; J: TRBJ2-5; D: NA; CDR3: CSVETGRGETQYF; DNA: TGCAGCGTTGAAACTGGGCGAGGGGAGACCCAGTACTTC
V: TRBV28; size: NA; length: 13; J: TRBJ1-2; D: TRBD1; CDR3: CASSFGDRDGYTF; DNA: TGTGCCAGCAGTTTCGGGGACAGGGACGGCTACACCTTC
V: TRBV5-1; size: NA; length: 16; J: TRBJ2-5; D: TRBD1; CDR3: CASSLVQGAGAETQYF; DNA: TGCGCCAGCAGCTTGGTTCAGGGGGCTGGGGCAGAGACCCAGTACTTC
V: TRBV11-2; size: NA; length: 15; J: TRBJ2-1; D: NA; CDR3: CASSLTSPSYNEQFF; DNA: TGTGCCAGCAGCTTGACTAGTCCTTCCTACAATGAGCAGTTCTTC
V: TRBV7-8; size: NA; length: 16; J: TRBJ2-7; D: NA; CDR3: CASRANRDKVSYEQYF; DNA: TGTGCCAGCAGAGCCAACCGGGACAAAGTTTCATACGAGCAGTACTTC
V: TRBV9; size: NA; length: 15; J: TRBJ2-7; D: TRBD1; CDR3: CASSIGGQGSYEQYF; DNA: TGTGCCAGCAGCATAGGTGGACAGGGCTCCTACGAGCAGTACTTC
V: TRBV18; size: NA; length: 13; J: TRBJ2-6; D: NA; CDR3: CASSPSGANVLTF; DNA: TGTGCCAGCTCACCTTCAGGGGCCAACGTCCTGACTTTC
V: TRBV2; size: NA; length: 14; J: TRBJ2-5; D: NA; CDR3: CASSDSGYQETQYF; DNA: TGTGCCAGCAGTGACAGCGGTTACCAAGAGACCCAGTACTTC
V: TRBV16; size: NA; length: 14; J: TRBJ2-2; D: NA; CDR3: CASSQQGSTGELFF; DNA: TGTGCCAGCAGCCAACAGGGTTCCACCGGGGAGCTGTTTTTT
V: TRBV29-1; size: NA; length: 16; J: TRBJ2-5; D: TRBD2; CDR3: CSVERVFLAGEETQYF; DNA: TGCAGCGTTGAGAGGGTGTTTCTAGCGGGAGAGGAGACCCAGTACTTC
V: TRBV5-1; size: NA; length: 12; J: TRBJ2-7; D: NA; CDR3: CASCPVSYEQYF; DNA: TGCGCCAGCTGTCCAGTCTCCTACGAGCAGTACTTC
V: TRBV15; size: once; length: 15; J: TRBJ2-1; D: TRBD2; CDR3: CATSRGTSAHNEQFF; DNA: TGTGCCACCAGCAGAGGGACTAGCGCCCACAATGAGCAGTTCTTC
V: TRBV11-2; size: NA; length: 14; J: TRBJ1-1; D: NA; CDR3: CASSLEGGPTEAFF; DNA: TGTGCCAGCAGCTTAGAAGGGGGACCCACTGAAGCTTTCTTT
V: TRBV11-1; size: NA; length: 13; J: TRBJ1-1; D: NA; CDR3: CASSLAGNSQAFF; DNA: TGTGCCAGCAGCTTAGCCGGAAACAGTCAAGCTTTCTTT
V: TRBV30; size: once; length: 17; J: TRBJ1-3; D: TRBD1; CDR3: CAWSVGTVFFSGNTIYF; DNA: TGTGCCTGGAGTGTAGGGACAGTCTTTTTCTCTGGAAACACCATATATTTT
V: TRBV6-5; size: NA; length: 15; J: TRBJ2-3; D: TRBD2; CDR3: CASSPVAGGTDTQYF; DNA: TGTGCCAGCAGTCCCGTAGCGGGAGGCACAGATACGCAGTATTTT
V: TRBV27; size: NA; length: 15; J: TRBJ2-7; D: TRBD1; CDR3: CASSLWPGQGYEQYF; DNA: TGTGCCAGCAGTTTATGGCCGGGACAGGGGTACGAGCAGTACTTC
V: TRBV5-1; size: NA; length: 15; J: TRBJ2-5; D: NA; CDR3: CASRTSWQGRETQYF; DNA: TGCGCCAGCAGGACCAGTTGGCAGGGCCGTGAGACCCAGTACTTC